These T cell receptor beta chains were read from a single sample in a study of OX40 agonist ivuxolimab in advanced cancers. Using immunoSEQ multiplex PCR, the repertoire was profiled, and TCRdb retains in-frame clones only, with some absent. This sample has around 47,000 clones, with 88% found just once. This specimen was CD4+ or CD8+ T cells sorted from blood, taken in a trial of the OX40 agonist ivuxolimab. The receptors shown here come from an adult with an advanced solid tumor such as melanoma, head and neck, liver or kidney cancer. The CDR3 runs from the conserved cysteine through the conserved F or W. D genes are given only for firm matches. Part of the rows lack a size; the others show once, few, many or a class for expanded clones.

. | TRBJ1-3 | TRBD1 | TRBV7-9 | CASSSTPGGGNTIYF | TGTGCCAGCAGCTCAACCCCAGGGGGGGGCAACACCATATATTTT
. | TRBJ1-5 | . | TRBV6-6 | CASSYDGTDSNQPQHF | TGTGCCAGCAGTTACGACGGGACGGATAGCAATCAGCCCCAGCATTTT
. | TRBJ1-4 | . | TRBV7-9 | CASAVMAESSDILFF | TGTGCCAGCGCCGTAATGGCAGAGAGTTCGGATATACTGTTTTTT
. | TRBJ1-2 | . | TRBV7-8 | CASSLDGRANYGYTF | TGTGCCAGCAGCTTAGACGGCAGGGCTAACTATGGCTACACCTTC
. | TRBJ1-2 | TRBD1 | TRBV5-6 | CASTRTGGGYTF | TGTGCCAGCACACGGACAGGGGGTGGCTACACCTTC
once | TRBJ1-4 | . | TRBV4-1 | CASSPRGLDNEKLFF | TGCGCCAGCAGCCCCCGGGGACTGGATAATGAAAAACTGTTTTTT
. | TRBJ1-1 | . | TRBV4-1 | CASSQKGPGTEAFF | TGCGCCAGCAGCCAGAAGGGCCCGGGCACTGAAGCTTTCTTT
. | TRBJ1-3 | . | TRBV4-3 | CASSQDVGRISSGNTIYF | TGCGCCAGCAGCCAAGATGTCGGGCGAATCAGCTCTGGAAACACCATATATTTT
. | TRBJ1-1 | . | TRBV5-1 | CASSPDGLNTEAFF | TGCGCCAGCAGCCCGGACGGTTTGAACACTGAAGCTTTCTTT
. | TRBJ2-2 | TRBD2 | TRBV9 | CASSPRDYATGELFF | TGTGCCAGCAGCCCCCGGGACTACGCTACCGGGGAGCTGTTTTTT
. | TRBJ2-7 | . | TRBV13 | CASSHDSYEQYF | TGTGCCAGCAGCCACGACTCCTACGAGCAGTACTTC
. | TRBJ2-7 | TRBD1 | TRBV10-3 | CAISGTPGQGPYEQYF | TGTGCCATCAGTGGGACGCCGGGACAGGGGCCCTACGAGCAGTACTTC
few | TRBJ2-1 | TRBD1 | TRBV7-9 | CASSLDRGLGGEQFF | TGTGCCAGCAGCTTAGACAGGGGGCTCGGAGGCGAGCAGTTCTTC